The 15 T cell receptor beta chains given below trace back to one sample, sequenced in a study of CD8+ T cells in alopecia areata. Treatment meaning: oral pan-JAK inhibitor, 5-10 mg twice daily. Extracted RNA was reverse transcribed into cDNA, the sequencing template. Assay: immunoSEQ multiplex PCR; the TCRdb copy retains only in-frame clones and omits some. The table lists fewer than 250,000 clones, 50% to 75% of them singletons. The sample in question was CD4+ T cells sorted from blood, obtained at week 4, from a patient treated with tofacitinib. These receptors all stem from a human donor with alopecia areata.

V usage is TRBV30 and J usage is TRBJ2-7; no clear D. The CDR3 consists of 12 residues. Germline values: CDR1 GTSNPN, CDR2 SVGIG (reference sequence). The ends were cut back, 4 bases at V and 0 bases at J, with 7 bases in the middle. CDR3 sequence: CAWTIGSYEQYF. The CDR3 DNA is TGTGCCTGGACTATCGGCTCCTACGAGCAGTACTTC.

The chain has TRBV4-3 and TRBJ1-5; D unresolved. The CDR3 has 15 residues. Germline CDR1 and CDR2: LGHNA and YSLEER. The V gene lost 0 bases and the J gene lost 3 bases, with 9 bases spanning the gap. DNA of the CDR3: TGCGCCAGCAGCCAAGAGGCACGGGCCAATCAGCCCCAGCATTTT. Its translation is CASSQEARANQPQHF.

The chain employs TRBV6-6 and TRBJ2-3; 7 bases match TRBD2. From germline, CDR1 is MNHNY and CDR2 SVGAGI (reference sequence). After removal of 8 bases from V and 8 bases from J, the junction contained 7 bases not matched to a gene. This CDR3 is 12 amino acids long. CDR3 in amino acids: CASGGGGVTQYF. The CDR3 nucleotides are TGTGCCAGCGGGGGGGGAGGAGTTACGCAGTATTTT.

The CDR3: CASSLVSGQGRNQPQHF. The CDR3, as DNA: TGTGCCAGCAGCTTGGTGTCGGGACAGGGCCGCAATCAGCCCCAGCATTTT. The chain couples TRBV5-6 to TRBJ1-5; 9 positions match TRBD1. This CDR3 contains 17 residues. The V gene end was trimmed by 0 bases and the J gene end by 2 bases; junction bases not matched to a gene: 6. Per the germline V gene, CDR1 is SGHDT and CDR2 is YYEEEE.

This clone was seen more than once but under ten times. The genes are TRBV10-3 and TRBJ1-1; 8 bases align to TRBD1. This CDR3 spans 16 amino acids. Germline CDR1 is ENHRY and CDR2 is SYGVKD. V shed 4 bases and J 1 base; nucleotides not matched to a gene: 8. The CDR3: CAISASQTGANTEAFF. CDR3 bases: TGTGCCATCAGTGCTTCCCAGACAGGGGCGAACACTGAAGCTTTCTTT.

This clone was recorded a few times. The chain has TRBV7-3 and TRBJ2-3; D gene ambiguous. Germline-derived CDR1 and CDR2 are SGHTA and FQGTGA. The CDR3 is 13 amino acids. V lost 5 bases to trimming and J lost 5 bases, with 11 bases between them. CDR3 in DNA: TGTGCCAGCAGCCCCCCTGAAGGAGATACGCAGTATTTT. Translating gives CASSPPEGDTQYF.

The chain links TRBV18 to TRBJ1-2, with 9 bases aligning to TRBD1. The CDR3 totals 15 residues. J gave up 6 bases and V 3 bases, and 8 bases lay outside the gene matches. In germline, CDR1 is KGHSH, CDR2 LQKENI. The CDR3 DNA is TGTGCCAGCTCACCCCTGGGACAGGGTTCGGATGGCTACACCTTC. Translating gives CASSPLGQGSDGYTF.

This CDR3 reads CASSHGSGAGANVLTF. The CDR3 nucleotides are TGTGCCAGCAGCCACGGGTCGGGGGCTGGGGCCAACGTCCTGACTTTC. This sequence joins TRBV7-2 and TRBJ2-6; perhaps TRBD2 as D (6 bases). The CDR3 spans 16 residues. The germline V and J ends were trimmed by 5 bases and 2 bases, with 13 bases remaining between them. From germline, CDR1 is SGHTA and CDR2 FQGNSA.

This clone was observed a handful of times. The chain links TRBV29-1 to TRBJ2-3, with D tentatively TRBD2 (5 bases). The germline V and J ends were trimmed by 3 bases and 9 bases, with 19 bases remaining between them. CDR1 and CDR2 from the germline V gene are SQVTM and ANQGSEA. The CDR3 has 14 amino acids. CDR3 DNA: TGCAGCGTTGATTCGGGGTCTGGGGTAGGGACGCAGTATTTT. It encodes CSVDSGSGVGTQYF.

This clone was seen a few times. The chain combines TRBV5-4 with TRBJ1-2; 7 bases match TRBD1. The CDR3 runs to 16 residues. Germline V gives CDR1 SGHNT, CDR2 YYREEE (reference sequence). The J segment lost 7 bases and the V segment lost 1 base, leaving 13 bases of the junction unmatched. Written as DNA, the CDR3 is TGTGCCAGCAGCTTGCTTTCTAAGGGGGCGACGTTTGGCTACACCTTC. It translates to CASSLLSKGATFGYTF.

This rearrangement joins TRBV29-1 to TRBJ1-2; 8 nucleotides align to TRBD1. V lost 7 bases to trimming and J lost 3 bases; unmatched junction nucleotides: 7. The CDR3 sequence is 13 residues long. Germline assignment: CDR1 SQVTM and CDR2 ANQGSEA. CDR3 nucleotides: TGCAGCGCGCCGAACAGGGGGGACTATGGCTACACCTTC. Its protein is CSAPNRGDYGYTF.

In nucleotides, the CDR3 is TGCGCCAGCAGCCAAGAGCGACTGACGGCTAACTATGGCTACACCTTC. It codes for CASSQERLTANYGYTF. This chain connects TRBV4-3 to TRBJ1-2; D remains ambiguous. V was shortened by 0 bases and J by 0 bases, with 11 bases between the two germline ends. Germline CDR1 is LGHNA and CDR2 is YSLEER. The CDR3 sequence is 16 residues long.

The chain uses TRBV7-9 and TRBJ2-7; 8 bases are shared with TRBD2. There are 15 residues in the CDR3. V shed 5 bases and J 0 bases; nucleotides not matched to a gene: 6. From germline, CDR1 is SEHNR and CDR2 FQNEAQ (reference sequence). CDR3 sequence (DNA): TGTGCCAGCAGCCCCGGAGCGGGGGCCTCCTACGAGCAGTACTTC. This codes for CASSPGAGASYEQYF.

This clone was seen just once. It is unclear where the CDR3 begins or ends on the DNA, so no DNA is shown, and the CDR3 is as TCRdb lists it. CDR3 region: CSVEVAGGTIHTF. The V and J genes are TRBV29-1 and TRBJ1-2; the listed D gene, TRBD1, was not tested against the DNA. The CDR3 numbers 13 amino acids, ends counted. Germline values: CDR1 SQVTM, CDR2 ANQGSEA.

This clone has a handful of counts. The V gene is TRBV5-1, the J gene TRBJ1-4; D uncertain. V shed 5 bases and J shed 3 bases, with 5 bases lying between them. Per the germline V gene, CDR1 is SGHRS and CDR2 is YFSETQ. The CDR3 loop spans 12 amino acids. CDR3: CASSRANEKLFF. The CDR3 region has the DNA TGCGCCAGCAGTCGGGCTAATGAAAAACTGTTTTTT.